This entry describes one T cell receptor (beta chain). RNA was extracted with the RNeasy kit, and a quantity of about 0.45 to 1 ug was reverse transcribed using random hexamers. MiXCR, run by TCRdb on the immunoSEQ multiplex PCR reads, gives a single entry per CDR3 protein. The table has some 120,000 distinct CDR3 sequences, around 91% seen once. Trimming stripped 1 base from V and 0 bases from J, with 4 bases between. The CDR3 consists of 13 residues. Germline CDR1 SGHTA, CDR2 FQGNSA. These data come from a study of CD8 T cells in Susac syndrome. The chain uses TRBV7-2 and TRBJ2-7; unclear D gene. Material: CD8+ T cells from PBMCs. This receptor was identified in a human donor with multiple sclerosis. In DNA, the CDR3 is TGTGCCAGCAGCTTAGTGGACTCCTACGAGCAGTACTTC. This sequence encodes CASSLVDSYEQYF.